This T cell receptor (beta chain) is from a study of blood T cell repertoires in COVID-19. V lost 1 base to trimming and J lost 0 bases, with 10 bases between them. The CDR3 has 15 amino acids. From germline, CDR1 is LNHDA and CDR2 SQIVND (reference sequence). Generated by immunoSEQ multiplex PCR, the TCRdb table keeps only in-frame clones and is missing some. The table lists roughly 330,000 clones, 80% to 90% of them singletons, with more than 5% in the top ten. Sequences were obtained from PBMCs or T cells enriched from blood (not recorded which). The V and J genes are TRBV19 and TRBJ2-7, with D possibly TRBD1 on 6 matching bases. The receptor's source is a man aged 30 to 45 who had recovered from COVID-19. The CDR3 DNA follows: TGTGCCAGTAGTATAGGGACAGCCAGCTCCTACGAGCAGTACTTC. It specifies CASSIGTASSYEQYF.